The present TCR beta chain was sequenced within a study of blood T cells in healthy people across ages. Using a J-beta primer mix together with a sample-barcoded 5' primer, a second PCR was run for about 7 to 12 cycles. Each CDR3 protein is one row after TCRdb ran MiXCR on the 5' RACE reads. Among fewer than 2 million distinct CDR3 sequences listed, 39% were seen once. No fewer than 6 micrograms of total RNA were isolated from every sample. Sequencing used blood. The clonotype was recovered from a human donor in good health.

The CDR3 region has the DNA TGTGCCAGCAGCTTGGGGGATAGGGTTTCAACCTACAATGAGCAGTTCTTC. Encoded protein: CASSLGDRVSTYNEQFF. The V and J genes are TRBV5-6 and TRBJ2-1; D is unclear. The CDR3 loop spans 17 amino acids. Germline V gene lookup returns CDR1 SGHDT and CDR2 YYEEEE. V lost 0 bases and J lost 2, with 15 bases in between. The full variable domain, its missing parts supplied by reference TRBV5-6 and TRBJ2-1, is DAGVTQSPTHLIKTRGQQVTLRCSPKSGHDTVSWYQQALGQGPQFIFQYYEEEERQRGNFPDRFSGHQFPNYSSELNVNALLLGDSALYLCASSLGDRVSTYNEQFFGPGTRLTVL.